A single T cell receptor (beta chain) is shown here with its context. The limits of the CDR3 on the DNA are not certain, so only TCRdb's listed CDR3 is given. The CDR3 is 17 amino acids in total, end residues counted. The sample originates from a study of blood T cell repertoires in COVID-19. Study-level background: Spain, Italy and the United States supplied samples that represented acute and convalescent COVID-19. Sample material is recorded as cDNA or gDNA derived from T cells, B-cell-depleted T cells, or PBMCs.

Original handling: By means of reference gene primer amplification, nucleated cell counts were estimated. Sequencing used immunoSEQ multiplex PCR; TCRdb keeps in-frame clones, though not all of them. V, J and clone size reflect that table, while D and trimming were determined from the DNA. The table includes 100,000 to 150,000 clones, around 82% detected once. Sequenced: peripheral blood. The rearrangement joins TRBV21-1 to TRBJ1-2; the D call TRBD1 from the table was never checked on the DNA. TRBV21-1 is a recognized pseudogene. The origin of this receptor is a woman in her twenties or thirties who had recovered from COVID-19. CDR3 sequence: CASRRGQVGGGNYGYTF.